This TCR beta chain was sequenced during a study of T cell responses to AZD1222 COVID-19 vaccine. The study, taken as a whole, reports: The sample set comprised mostly white British donors with more females, and clonal diversity was possibly underestimated. Spike as a whole was targeted by vaccine-associated CD4 TCRs, dominant at 160-218 and 743-854. It was only 6 or 7 AZD1222 recipients who were seropositive at baseline.

The CDR3 has 16 amino acids. The germline CDR1 and CDR2 sequences are KGHDR and SFDVKD. V lost 3 bases, J lost 5 bases, and 7 bases stayed unmatched. Profiled with immunoSEQ multiplex PCR; TCRdb holds only in-frame clones, not every one. The sample lists 80,000 to 100,000 clones, just under 90% occurring once. On this clone: Antigen specificity is unknown.

Sequences were derived from peripheral blood, sampled on day 0 of MenACWY control vaccination. This TCR was recovered from an adult in good health. The genes are TRBV24-1 and TRBJ2-3; 10 bases map to TRBD2. This CDR3 reads CATSDEGAGGLDTQYF. For the CDR3, the DNA is TGTGCCACCAGTGATGAGGGAGCGGGGGGGCTAGATACGCAGTATTTT.